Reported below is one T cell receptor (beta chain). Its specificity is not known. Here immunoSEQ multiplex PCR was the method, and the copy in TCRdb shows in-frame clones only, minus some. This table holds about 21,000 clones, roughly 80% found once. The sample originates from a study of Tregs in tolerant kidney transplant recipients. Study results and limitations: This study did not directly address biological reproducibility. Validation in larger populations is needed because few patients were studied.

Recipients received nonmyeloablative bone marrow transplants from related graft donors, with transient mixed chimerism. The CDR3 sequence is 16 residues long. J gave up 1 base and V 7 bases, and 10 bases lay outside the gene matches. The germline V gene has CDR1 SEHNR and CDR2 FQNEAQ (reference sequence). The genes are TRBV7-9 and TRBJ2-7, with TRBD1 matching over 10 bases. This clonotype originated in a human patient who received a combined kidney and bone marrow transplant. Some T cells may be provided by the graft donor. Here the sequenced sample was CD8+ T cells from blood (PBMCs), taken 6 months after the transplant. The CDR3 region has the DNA TGTGCCAGCAATGGGAGTCCGGGACAGGGGTCCTACGAGCAGTACTTC. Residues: CASNGSPGQGSYEQYF.